Detailed here is one T cell receptor (beta chain). What it recognizes is unknown. The sample holds other DNA sequences that translate to the same CDR3. The study separated CD4+ cells into CD45RA+ naive and CD45RA-negative memory subsets. This sample was taken from a study of shared clonotypes between healthy human individuals. General observations from the study: Shared across a few donors were roughly 5% of the naive CD4 clonotypes. Limitation of the genetic and exposure-history diversity represented came from the few donors.

Deep-level assay runs were performed. Data came from immunoSEQ multiplex PCR; TCRdb stores just in-frame clones and leaves some out. The sample yields 2 million to 2.5 million clones, around 95% seen once. Deletions cut 2 bases from V and 7 bases from J, with 6 bases between. The length of the CDR3 is 12 residues. CDR1 is SEHNR and CDR2 is FQNEAQ in the germline V gene (reference sequence). The V and J genes are TRBV7-9 and TRBJ2-1, with no clear D. Sequencing was carried out using naive CD4+ T cells sorted from blood. Subset denoted: CD45RA+ positively selected. The origin of this receptor is a man younger than 35 in good health. The CDR3 loop is CASSLLDNEQFF. DNA of the CDR3: TGTGCCAGCAGCTTATTGGATAATGAGCAGTTCTTC.